This T cell receptor (beta chain) was captured in a study of shared clonotypes between healthy human individuals. Cells designated naive CD8 were CD45RO-negative and were positively selected for CCR7, with terminally differentiated effector memory CD45RA+ cells excluded. Of note for this clone: The antigen is unknown.

Study-level results: Limited genetic and exposure-history diversity came from having few donors. In general, naive subsets displayed greater estimated richness than memory subsets did.

Trimming stripped 7 bases from V and 0 bases from J, with 2 bases between. The CDR3 has 12 amino acids. Looked up from germline, CDR1 is SGHRS and CDR2 is YFSETQ. Libraries were prepared by immunoSEQ multiplex PCR; TCRdb keeps only in-frame clonotypes and omits some of them. This table has 800,000 to 950,000 clones, roughly 96% appearing once. J is TRBJ2-6 and V is TRBV5-1; D not certain. Sequenced sample: naive CD8+ T cells sorted from blood. This clonotype originated in a man aged 25 to 45 in good health. Here the CDR3 reads CASVSGANVLTF. For the CDR3, the DNA is TGCGCCAGCGTCTCTGGGGCCAACGTCCTGACTTTC.